Shown below are 27 T cell receptor beta chains from a single sample sequenced in a study of cytomegalovirus exposure and HLA in healthy donors. The PCR had 60 Vbeta and 13 Jbeta primers. This table comes from immunoSEQ multiplex PCR, and its TCRdb copy is limited to in-frame clones, with some not included. Of approximately 51,000 clones in the sample, roughly four fifths were seen once. The source material was PBMCs. The receptors were gathered from a boy between 10 and 17 years old in good health and CMV-seropositive.

The rearrangement uses TRBV5-4 and TRBJ2-5, with 8 nucleotides matching TRBD2. V gave up 3 bases and J gave up 4 bases; unmatched junction bases: 8. Germline CDR1 is SGHNT and CDR2 is YYREEE (reference sequence). The CDR3 is made up of 15 amino acids. CDR3 sequence reads: CASSSPAGGPETQYF. DNA for the CDR3: TGTGCCAGCAGCTCCCCGGCGGGGGGCCCAGAGACCCAGTACTTC.

The rearrangement joins TRBV14 to TRBJ2-5, with D tentatively TRBD1 (6 bases). CDR1 is SGHDN and CDR2 is FVKESK in the germline V gene. There are 15 residues in the CDR3. V was pared by 0 bases and J by 5 bases, with 13 bases between. This chain's CDR3 is CASSQEEDSLETQYF. The CDR3 DNA sequence: TGTGCCAGCAGCCAAGAGGAGGACAGTTTGGAGACCCAGTACTTC.

CDR3 DNA: TGTGCCAGCAGTTACTCCCAGGGAGGTGACTACACCTTC. Translating gives CASSYSQGGDYTF. The genes are TRBV6-5 and TRBJ1-2, with a possible D match to TRBD1 (5 bases). Germline assignment: CDR1 MNHEY and CDR2 SVGAGI. CDR3 size: 13 residues. Trimming took 0 bases from V and 10 from J, leaving 12 bases between them.

The chain couples TRBV6-5 to TRBJ2-3, with TRBD2 identical over 7 bases. Germline V gene sequence: CDR1 MNHEY, CDR2 SVGAGI. The ends lost 5 bases at V and 2 bases at J; junction bases unmatched: 4. The CDR3 totals 14 residues. This CDR3 reads CASSVSGDTDTQYF. The CDR3 DNA is TGTGCCAGCAGTGTAAGCGGGGACACAGATACGCAGTATTTT.

The genes are TRBV6-6 and TRBJ1-2; tentatively, D is TRBD1 (5 bases). The CDR3 runs 12 residues. V was pared by 8 bases and J by 8 bases, with 15 bases between. Per the germline V gene, CDR1 is MNHNY and CDR2 is SVGAGI (reference sequence). Here the CDR3 DNA reads TGTGCCAGCTCGGGGGATCGTGGGGGCTACACCTTC. It is translated as CASSGDRGGYTF.

In its sample, this clone was seen a few times. The chain links TRBV5-1 to TRBJ1-1; no clear D. CDR1 and CDR2 (germline): SGHRS, YFSETQ. V lost 0 bases to trimming and J lost 3 bases, with 9 bases between them. The CDR3 length is 14 residues. The CDR3 is CASSLGAMDTEAFF. Here the CDR3 DNA reads TGCGCCAGCAGCTTGGGGGCTATGGACACTGAAGCTTTCTTT.

The genes are TRBV19 and TRBJ2-2, with 10 positions matching TRBD2. V trimming: 3 bases; J trimming: 5 bases; junction bases outside the gene matches: 6. Germline V gene data show CDR1 as LNHDA and CDR2 as SQIVND (reference sequence). The CDR3 is 16 residues long. DNA of the CDR3: TGTGCCAGTAGTATTGGTAGCGGGGGGCTAACCGGGGAGCTGTTTTTT. It specifies CASSIGSGGLTGELFF.

In the case of this clone: An end of the junction does not agree with germline; a read error may underlie this. The rearrangement joins TRBV7-9 to TRBJ1-2, with D perhaps TRBD1 (5 bases). This CDR3 contains 17 residues. Looked up from germline, CDR1 is SEHNR and CDR2 is FQNEAQ (reference sequence). For the CDR3, the DNA is TGTTCCAGCAAGGGAGGGGACCTCGGTGCCCCTCTCAATGGCTACACCTTC. It translates to CSSKGGDLGAPLNGYTF.

This chain uses TRBV19 with TRBJ1-6, with D possibly TRBD1 on 6 matching bases. The CDR3 totals 13 residues. Germline V gives CDR1 LNHDA, CDR2 SQIVND (reference sequence). Trimming cost V 5 bases and J 7 bases, with 9 bases left between them. The CDR3 sequence: CASSAQGNSPLHF. In nucleotides, the CDR3 is TGTGCCAGTAGTGCACAGGGAAATTCACCCCTCCACTTT. Based on the CDR3 plus reference TRBV19 and TRBJ1-6, the full variable domain is DGGITQSPKYLFRKEGQNVTLSCEQNLNHDAMYWYRQDPGQGLRLIYYSQIVNDFQKGDIAEGYSVSREKKESFPLTVTSAQKNPTAFYLCASSAQGNSPLHFGNGTRLTVT.

This chain's CDR3 is CASSVATRDTEAFF. The CDR3 nucleotides read TGTGCCAGCAGCGTAGCTACACGGGACACTGAAGCTTTCTTT. The rearrangement joins TRBV9 to TRBJ1-1; no clear D. Between the trimmed V and J ends, which lost 0 bases and 3 bases, there was a span of 9 bases. CDR3 length: 14 residues. CDR1 SGDLS and CDR2 YYNGEE come from the germline V gene.

In the case of this clone: A read error may account for a junction end that differs from germline. The identical CDR3 is also encoded by other nucleotide sequences in the sample. This chain connects TRBV6-6 to TRBJ2-2, with a tentative D call TRBD2 (5 bases). This CDR3 region has 16 residues. CDR1 and CDR2 (germline): MNHNY, SVGAGI (reference sequence). Here the CDR3 reads CASVPGYLPNTGELFF. The CDR3 DNA is TGTGCCAGCGTCCCCGGTTACCTGCCGAACACCGGGGAGCTGTTCTTT.

The rearrangement uses TRBV25-1 and TRBJ2-7; a possible D gene is TRBD1 (6 bases). This CDR3 spans 15 amino acids. CDR1 and CDR2 (germline): MGHDK, SYGVNS. V gave up 4 bases and J gave up 5 bases, with 18 bases separating them. The CDR3 loop is CASSVGLGHKHEQYF. The DNA for the CDR3 is TGTGCCAGCAGTGTCGGATTGGGACATAAGCACGAGCAGTACTTC.

The gene calls are TRBV5-4 and TRBJ1-2; D uncertain. The germline gives CDR1 SGHNT, CDR2 YYREEE (reference sequence). The V gene lost 5 bases and the J gene lost 8 bases, with 10 bases spanning the gap. This CDR3 has 11 amino acids. The CDR3 reads CASRLDEGYTF. CDR3 nucleotides: TGTGCCAGCAGACTAGACGAAGGCTACACCTTC.

In its sample, this clone was seen a few times. The CDR3 here is CSVVTANGYTF. The CDR3 nucleotides are TGCAGCGTCGTGACAGCGAATGGCTACACCTTC. V usage is TRBV29-1 and J usage is TRBJ1-2, with a possible D match to TRBD1 (5 bases). The V end was cut by 6 bases, the J end by 6 bases, with 11 bases between. Germline V gene sequence: CDR1 SQVTM, CDR2 ANQGSEA. The CDR3 is 11 amino acids.

V gene TRBV6-5 combines with J gene TRBJ2-4; possible D gene TRBD1, 6 bases. Trimming took off 4 bases at V and 0 bases at J, with 13 bases between the two ends. The CDR3 is made up of 16 amino acids. Germline V gene data show CDR1 as MNHEY and CDR2 as SVGAGI. The CDR3 protein is CASSSGQRLAKNIQYF. CDR3 in DNA: TGTGCCAGCAGTTCCGGACAGCGCCTAGCCAAAAACATTCAGTACTTC.

Here the CDR3 DNA reads TGTGCCAGCGACCACCCGGAGGGGGAAGCTTTCTTT. As protein: CASDHPEGEAFF. This chain uses TRBV6-6 with TRBJ1-1; D is perhaps TRBD1 (5 bases). V was shortened by 8 bases and J by 8 bases, with 15 bases between the two germline ends. The CDR3 spans 12 residues. CDR1 and CDR2 (germline): MNHNY, SVGAGI (reference sequence).

The chain is built from TRBV4-1 and TRBJ2-5, with 10 bases aligning to TRBD1. The J call is doubtful: the DNA matches TRBJ2-7 better. CDR3 length: 14 residues. Germline V gene lookup returns CDR1 MGHRA and CDR2 YSYEKL. This chain's CDR3 is CASRPRTGGYEQYF. CDR3 in DNA: TGCGCCAGCAGGCCAAGGACAGGGGGCTACGAGCAGTACTTC.

This clone has just a few counts. CDR3 residues: CASSQGSLGTQYF. CDR3 nucleotides: TGTGCCAGCAGCCAAGGGTCCCTCGGGACCCAGTACTTC. This rearrangement joins TRBV14 to TRBJ2-5; D uncertain. CDR3 length: 13 residues. The ends were cut back, 1 base at V and 7 bases at J, with 10 bases in the middle. Germline V gene sequence: CDR1 SGHDN, CDR2 FVKESK.

The sample holds one count of this clone. V usage is TRBV6-6 and J usage is TRBJ2-5; 8 nucleotides line up with TRBD2. Trimming took 8 bases from V and 4 from J; bases not matched to a gene: 3. Germline V gives CDR1 MNHNY, CDR2 SVGAGI (reference sequence). The CDR3 contains 12 residues. The CDR3 reads CASRGLAETQYF. The CDR3 DNA is TGTGCCAGCCGCGGACTAGCAGAGACCCAGTACTTC.

This rearrangement joins TRBV7-3 to TRBJ1-1, with D unresolved. This CDR3 is 14 amino acids long. Trimming took off 5 bases at V and 1 base at J, with 11 bases between the two ends. Germline values: CDR1 SGHTA, CDR2 FQGTGA. CDR3 loop: CASSPDRGNTEAFF. The CDR3 DNA reads TGTGCCAGCAGCCCCGATCGGGGGAACACTGAAGCTTTCTTT.

The chain links TRBV19 to TRBJ1-6; TRBD1 agrees at 7 bases. The J segment lost 10 bases and the V segment lost 5 bases, leaving 8 bases of the junction unmatched. CDR3 length: 14 amino acids. CDR1 and CDR2 from the germline V gene are LNHDA and SQIVND (reference sequence). CDR3 loop: CASSRDRVGSPLHF. DNA for the CDR3: TGTGCCAGTAGTCGTGACAGGGTAGGATCACCCCTCCACTTT.

This chain connects TRBV19 to TRBJ1-5; 11 bases are a match to TRBD1. Per the germline V gene, CDR1 is LNHDA and CDR2 is SQIVND (reference sequence). This CDR3 has 16 amino acids. Germline trimming cut 7 bases from V and 7 bases from J; bases unmatched to any gene: 12. The CDR3 DNA reads as TGTGCCAGTACTCCCCCGGGGACAGGGGGAATCCAGCCCCAGCATTTT. Translating gives CASTPPGTGGIQPQHF.

This clone showed up just a few times. V is TRBV19 and J is TRBJ2-7, with 10 bases lining up with TRBD1. The germline V gene has CDR1 LNHDA and CDR2 SQIVND (reference sequence). Trimming at V came to 0 bases and at J to 4 bases, leaving 6 bases not matched to a gene. CDR3 length: 16 residues. The CDR3 reads CASSIDGTGDRYEQYF. The DNA for the CDR3 is TGTGCCAGTAGTATAGATGGGACAGGGGATCGGTACGAGCAGTACTTC.

This chain joins TRBV5-8 and TRBJ2-4; 9 nucleotides align to TRBD1. Germline assignment: CDR1 SGHTS and CDR2 YDEGEE. The CDR3 runs 16 residues. V dropped 6 bases and J dropped 0; count of bases not matched to a gene: 7. CDR3 bases: TGTGCCAGCAACCTATTGACAGGGGGAGCCAAAAACATTCAGTACTTC. This sequence encodes CASNLLTGGAKNIQYF.

This rearrangement joins TRBV6-6 to TRBJ2-5; 10 positions agree with TRBD1. Matching the DNA end better, TRBJ2-7 makes the J call doubtful. Germline CDR1 MNHNY, CDR2 SVGAGI (reference sequence). The CDR3 contains 15 residues. CDR3 residues: CASRSGTGVLPEQYF. The CDR3, as DNA: TGTGCCAGCAGGTCCGGGACAGGGGTTCTTCCCGAGCAGTACTTC.

The J gene is TRBJ1-1, the V gene TRBV5-1, with D hard to call. Germline CDR1 and CDR2: SGHRS and YFSETQ. The CDR3 loop spans 15 amino acids. V was shortened by 4 bases and J by 3 bases, with 16 bases between the two germline ends. The CDR3 DNA reads as TGCGCCAGCAGCGTCGGCGGCCGGGTCCACACTGAAGCTTTCTTT. Its translation: CASSVGGRVHTEAFF.

The V gene is TRBV6-5, the J gene TRBJ1-5; no firm D call. The CDR3 has 13 amino acids. CDR1 and CDR2 (germline): MNHEY, SVGAGI. Trimming pared 8 bases from V and 4 bases from J, leaving 12 bases between. The CDR3 is CASSPGRNQPQHF. As DNA, the CDR3 is TGTGCCAGCTCGCCGGGGAGGAATCAGCCCCAGCATTTT.